One T cell receptor beta chain is described in this entry. Its antigen has not been determined. Per-nucleotide qualities are absent, and no much larger clonotype sits a single base away. The source of the sample is a study of T-cell reconstitution after alpha-beta-depleted transplantation in children (dated by TCRdb to 2016 to 2017). A note on the overall study: Using TCR repertoire profiling, the study followed T-cell immune reconstitution in a quantitative way in children after TCRalphabeta/CD19-depleted allogeneic hematopoietic cell transplantation.

V has 6 bases trimmed and J has 1 base trimmed; junction bases matching no gene number 5. From the germline V gene (reference sequence), CDR1 is DFQATT and CDR2 is SNEGSKA. Spanning cysteine to phenylalanine, the CDR3 consists of 14 amino acids. CDR3 DNA only is kept here, 42 bases in frame from base 1. Libraries were made using PCR. Sequencing instrument: Illumina HiSeq 2500. Molecular barcoding was employed in the preparation of TCR libraries, with unique molecular identifiers being used to normalize TCRbeta repertoire quantification. Using fastp at Q25 and MiXCR, TCRdb reprocessed the public reads and kept productive beta chains. One record per CDR3 amino acid sequence lists the most common genes and DNA. The sample records more than 450,000 distinct CDR3 sequences, about 18% of which are singletons. The top ten hold approximately 3% of the sample.

Sequenced material: PBMCs from the stem cell graft donor, taken from the stem cell graft. The sequence is built from TRBV20-1 and TRBJ2-3, and TRBD2 matches 9 of the central bases. The sequence derives from a human donor who donated a stem cell graft to a child with acute lymphoblastic leukemia. In nucleotide form, the sequence is TGCAGTGCCCCGACTAGCGGTGGCACAGATACGCAGTATTTT. This is translated as CSAPTSGGTDTQYF.